This T cell receptor (beta chain) stems from a study of T-cell reconstitution after alpha-beta-depleted transplantation in children. With 5 bases removed from V and 8 bases from J, the gap between germline ends came to 13 bases. The CDR3 has 13 residues. Molecular barcoding with unique molecular identifiers was used for the TCRbeta library. TCRdb independently ran MiXCR on the PCR reads; one entry per CDR3 protein. Of roughly 500,000 distinct CDR3 sequences listed, approximately 32% are singletons. This chain uses TRBV12-3 or TRBV12-4 with TRBJ2-1; D call uncertain. Sequencing was performed on PBMCs from the stem cell graft donor, taken from the stem cell graft. This sequence was found in a human donor who donated a stem cell graft to a child with aplastic anemia. CDR3 protein: CASSQLDLHEQFF. In DNA form, the CDR3 reads TGTGCCAGCAGTCAACTGGACCTCCATGAGCAGTTCTTC.